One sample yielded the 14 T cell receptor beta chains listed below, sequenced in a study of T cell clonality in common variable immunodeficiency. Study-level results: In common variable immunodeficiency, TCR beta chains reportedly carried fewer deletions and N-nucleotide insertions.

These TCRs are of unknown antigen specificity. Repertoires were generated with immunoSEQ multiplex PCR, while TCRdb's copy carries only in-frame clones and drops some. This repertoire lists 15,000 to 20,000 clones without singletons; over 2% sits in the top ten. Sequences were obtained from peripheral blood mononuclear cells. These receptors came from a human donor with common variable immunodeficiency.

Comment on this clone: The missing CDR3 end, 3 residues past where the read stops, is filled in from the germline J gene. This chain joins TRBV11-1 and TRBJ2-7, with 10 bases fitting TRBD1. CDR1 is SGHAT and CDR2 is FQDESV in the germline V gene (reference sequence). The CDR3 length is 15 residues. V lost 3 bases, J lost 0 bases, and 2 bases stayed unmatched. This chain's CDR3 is CASSLGTGVSYEQYF. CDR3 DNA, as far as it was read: TGTGCCAGCAGCTTGGGGACAGGGGTCTCCTACGAG.

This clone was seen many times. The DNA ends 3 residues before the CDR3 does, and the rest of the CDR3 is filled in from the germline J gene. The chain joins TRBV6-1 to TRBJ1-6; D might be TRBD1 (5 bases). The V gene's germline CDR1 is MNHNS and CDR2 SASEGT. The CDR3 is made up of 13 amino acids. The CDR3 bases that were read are TGTGCCAGCAGTGACAGGACAAAAGGGCCC. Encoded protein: CASSDRTKGP. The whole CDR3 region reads CASSDRTKGPLHF.

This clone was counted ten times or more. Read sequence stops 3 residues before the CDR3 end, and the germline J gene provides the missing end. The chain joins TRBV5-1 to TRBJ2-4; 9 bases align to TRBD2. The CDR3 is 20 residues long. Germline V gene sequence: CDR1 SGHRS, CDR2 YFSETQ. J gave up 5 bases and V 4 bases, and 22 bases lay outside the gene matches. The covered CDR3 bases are TGCGCCAGCAGCCAGCTAGGGGCTAGCGGGAAAGCCGGCGGCGAAAACATT. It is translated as CASSQLGASGKAGGENI. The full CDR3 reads CASSQLGASGKAGGENIQYF.

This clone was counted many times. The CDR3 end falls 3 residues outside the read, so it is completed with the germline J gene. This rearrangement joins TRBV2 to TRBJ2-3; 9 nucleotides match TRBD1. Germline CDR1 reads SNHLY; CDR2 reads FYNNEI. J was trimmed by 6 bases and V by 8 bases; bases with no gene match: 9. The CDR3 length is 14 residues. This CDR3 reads CASSGQGIRDTQYF. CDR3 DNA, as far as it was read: TGTGCCAGCTCGGGACAGGGTATACGTGATACG.

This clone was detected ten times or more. CDR3 in amino acids: CASSPRGALAGELFF. The CDR3 bases that were read are TGTGCCAGCAGCCCCCGTGGAGCCCTAGCCGGGGAG. This chain joins TRBV4-2 and TRBJ2-2; no clear D. Read data end 3 residues before the CDR3 end; the end is taken from the germline J gene. The germline V and J ends were trimmed by 4 bases and 6 bases, with 15 bases remaining between them. The CDR3 extends over 15 amino acids. Germline V lookup: CDR1 LGHNA, CDR2 YNFKEQ.

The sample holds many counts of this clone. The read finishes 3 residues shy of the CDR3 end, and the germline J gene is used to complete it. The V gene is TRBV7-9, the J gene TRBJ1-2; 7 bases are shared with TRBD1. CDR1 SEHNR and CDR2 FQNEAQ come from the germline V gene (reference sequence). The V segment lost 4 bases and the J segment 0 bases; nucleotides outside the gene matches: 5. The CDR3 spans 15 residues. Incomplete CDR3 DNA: TGTGCCAGCAGCTGGGGGGACAGATCTAACTATGGC. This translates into CASSWGDRSNYG. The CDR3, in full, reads CASSWGDRSNYGYTF.

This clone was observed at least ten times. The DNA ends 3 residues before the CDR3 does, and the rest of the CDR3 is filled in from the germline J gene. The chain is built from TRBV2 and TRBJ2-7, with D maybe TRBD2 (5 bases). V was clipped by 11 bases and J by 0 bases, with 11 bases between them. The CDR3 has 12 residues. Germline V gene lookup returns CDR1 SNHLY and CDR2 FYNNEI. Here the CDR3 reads CAGSDLSYEQYF. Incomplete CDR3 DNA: TGTGCCGGTAGCGATCTCTCCTACGAG.

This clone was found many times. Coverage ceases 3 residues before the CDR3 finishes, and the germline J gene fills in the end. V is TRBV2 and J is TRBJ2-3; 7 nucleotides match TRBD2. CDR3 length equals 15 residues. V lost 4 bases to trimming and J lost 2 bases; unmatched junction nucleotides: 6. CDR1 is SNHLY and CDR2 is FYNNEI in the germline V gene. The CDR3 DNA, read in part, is TGTGCCAGCAGTGTAGGGAGCGGGGTCACAGATACG. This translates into CASSVGSGVTDT. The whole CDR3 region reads CASSVGSGVTDTQYF. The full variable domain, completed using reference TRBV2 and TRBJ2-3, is EPEVTQTPSHQVTQMGQEVILRCVPISNHLYFYWYRQILGQKVEFLVSFYNNEISEKSEIFDDQFSVERPDGSNFTLKIRSTKLEDSAMYFCASSVGSGVTDTQYFGPGTRLTVL.

Incomplete CDR3 DNA: TGTGCCAGCAGCTTAGTGATGGGCCCCTACGAG. Translating gives CASSLVMGPYE. The whole CDR3 region reads CASSLVMGPYEQYF. J is TRBJ2-7 and V is TRBV11-2; D remains ambiguous. The CDR3 goes on 3 residues after the read ends, and that part is filled in from the germline J gene. The CDR3 covers 14 residues. Germline V gene lookup returns CDR1 SGHAT and CDR2 FQNNGV. Trimming removed 1 base at V and 2 bases at J, with 9 bases between.

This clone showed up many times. This chain's CDR3 is CASSSAPGTGGLGVQPQHF. CDR3 DNA, as far as it was read: TGTGCCAGCAGCTCCGCCCCGGGGACAGGGGGCCTAGGAGTTCAGCCC. The chain carries TRBV13 and TRBJ1-5; 12 bases are shared with TRBD1. Coverage ceases 3 residues before the CDR3 finishes, and the germline J gene fills in the end. From germline, CDR1 is PRHDT and CDR2 FYEKMQ (reference sequence). The CDR3 contains 19 residues. J was trimmed by 6 bases and V by 4 bases; bases with no gene match: 16.

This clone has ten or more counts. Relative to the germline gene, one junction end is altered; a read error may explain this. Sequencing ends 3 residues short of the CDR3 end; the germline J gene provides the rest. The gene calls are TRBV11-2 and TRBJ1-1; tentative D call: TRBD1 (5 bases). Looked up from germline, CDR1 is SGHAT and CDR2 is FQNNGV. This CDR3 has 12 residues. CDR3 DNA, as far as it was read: TGTGCCAGCAGATTAGCAGACAGCAAA. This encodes CASRLADSK. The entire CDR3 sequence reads CASRLADSKAFF.

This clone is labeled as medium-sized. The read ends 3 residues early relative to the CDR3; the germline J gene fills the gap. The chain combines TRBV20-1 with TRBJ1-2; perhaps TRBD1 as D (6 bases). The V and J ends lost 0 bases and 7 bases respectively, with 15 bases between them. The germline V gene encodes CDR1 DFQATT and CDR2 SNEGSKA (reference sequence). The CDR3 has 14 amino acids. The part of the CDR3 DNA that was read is TGCAGTGCTAGAGATAGAGGGGGTTCGGCTGGC. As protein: CSARDRGGSAG. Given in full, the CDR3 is CSARDRGGSAGYTF.

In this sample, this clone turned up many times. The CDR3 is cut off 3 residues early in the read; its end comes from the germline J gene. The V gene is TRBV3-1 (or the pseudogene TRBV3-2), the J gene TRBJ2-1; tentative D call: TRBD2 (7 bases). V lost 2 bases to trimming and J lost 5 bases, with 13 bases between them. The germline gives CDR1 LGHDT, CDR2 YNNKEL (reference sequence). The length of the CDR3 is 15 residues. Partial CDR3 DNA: TGTGCCAGCAGCCAACAGGTGGGGGGGCACAATGAG. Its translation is CASSQQVGGHNE. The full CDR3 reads CASSQQVGGHNEQFF.

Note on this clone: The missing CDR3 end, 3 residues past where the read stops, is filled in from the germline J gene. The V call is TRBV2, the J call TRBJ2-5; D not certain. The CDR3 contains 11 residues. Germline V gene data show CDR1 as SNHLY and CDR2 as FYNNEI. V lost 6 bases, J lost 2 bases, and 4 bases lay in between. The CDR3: CASSYQETQYF. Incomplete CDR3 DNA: TGTGCCAGCAGCTATCAAGAGACC. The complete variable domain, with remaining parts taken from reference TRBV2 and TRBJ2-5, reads EPEVTQTPSHQVTQMGQEVILRCVPISNHLYFYWYRQILGQKVEFLVSFYNNEISEKSEIFDDQFSVERPDGSNFTLKIRSTKLEDSAMYFCASSYQETQYFGPGTRLLVL.